This T cell receptor (beta chain) was sequenced in a study of early T cells in non-severe SARS-CoV-2 infection (dated by TCRdb to the early 2020s). Concerning the study at large: Because TCR sequencing was done on bulk RNA from unsorted whole blood, the alpha and beta chains could not be paired. What the work shows at the level of the full study, not this receptor alone: VDJdb matching was skewed toward anti-spike CD8 responses and likely underestimated virus-specific expansions, missing private and CD4 specificities.

To prepare the library, 5' RACE was applied. Instrument on record: NextSeq 500. In the TCR library protocol, unique molecular identifiers were attached to individual cDNA molecules to correct for PCR bias and sequencing error. Sequencing covered both TCR alpha and beta chains, and within each sample the abundances of alpha and beta sequences were tightly co-correlated. In the paper's pipeline: Decombinator V4 was used to annotate the V gene, J gene and CDR3 of the TCR sequences. TCRs were defined as expanded if a significant change between any two time points was detected under a Poisson model with p below 0.0001. TCR abundances were normalised to the total number of TCRs sequenced per sample and expressed as counts per million. MAIT TCRs were defined by TRAV1-2 paired with TRAJ12, TRAJ20 or TRAJ33, and iNKT TCRs by TRAV10 paired with TRAJ18. VDJdb, accessed 1 November 2021, was searched for CMV, EBV and SARS-CoV-2 annotated TCRs, excluding TCRs annotated for multiple antigens. TCRdb trimmed public reads at Q25 via fastp, called clones via MiXCR and kept in-frame beta chains. Entries that share a CDR3 protein sequence are merged under the most common genes and DNA. These V and J calls are TCRdb output, not the study's own analysis. The sample data list roughly 25,000 distinct CDR3 sequences, and 4.3% of these were observed just once. The biggest ten clones account for around 16% of the sample.

V and J are truncated by 4 bases and 4 bases respectively, leaving an intervening sequence of 13 bases. The CDR3 covers 14 residues, taking in both the cysteine and the phenylalanine. The sequence is cut down to CDR3 DNA, 42 bases in frame from base 1. Looking up the germline V gene (reference sequence) yields CDR1 MNHEY and CDR2 SMNVEV. The study was a case-control design nested within a healthcare worker cohort in London, UK, with weekly nasopharyngeal swab PCR tests and blood sampling. Between 23 and 31 March 2020, the week of the UK lockdown, healthcare workers were enrolled and then followed up weekly for as long as 16 weeks. This clonotype was seen many times. The specificity of this receptor is unknown. No base-level quality is on record; no much larger clone is a single base apart.

Recombination connected TRBV27 to TRBJ2-5; D gene: possibly TRBD2, on 7 matching bases. The TCR comes from an adult who was a healthcare worker with PCR-confirmed SARS-CoV-2 infection or an uninfected control (not recorded which). Sequencing was performed on whole blood. The CDR3 is CASSSTGRGETQYF. The DNA sequence follows: TGTGCCAGCAGTTCAACAGGGAGGGGAGAGACCCAGTACTTC.